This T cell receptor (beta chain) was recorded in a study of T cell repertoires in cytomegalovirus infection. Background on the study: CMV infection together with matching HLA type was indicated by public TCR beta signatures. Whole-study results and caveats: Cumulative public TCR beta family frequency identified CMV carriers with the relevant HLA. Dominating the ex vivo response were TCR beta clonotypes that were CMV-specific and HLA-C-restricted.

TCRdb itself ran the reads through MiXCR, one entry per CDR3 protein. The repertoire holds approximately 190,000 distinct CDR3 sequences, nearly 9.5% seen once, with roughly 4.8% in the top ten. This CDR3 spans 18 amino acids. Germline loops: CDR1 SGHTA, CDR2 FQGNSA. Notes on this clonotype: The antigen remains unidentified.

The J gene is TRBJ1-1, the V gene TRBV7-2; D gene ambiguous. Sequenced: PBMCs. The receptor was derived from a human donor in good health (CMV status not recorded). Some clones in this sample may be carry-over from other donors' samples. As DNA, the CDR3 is TGTGCAGCAGCTTATCACTCGGTAATCGGGTCGTGGAGCACTGAAGCTTTCTTT. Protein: CAAAYHSVIGSWSTEAFF. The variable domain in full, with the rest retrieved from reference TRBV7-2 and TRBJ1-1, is GAGVSQSPSNKVTEKGKDVELRCDPISGHTALYWYRQSLGQGLEFLIYFQGNSAPDKSGLPSDRFSAERTGGSVSTLTIQRTQQEDSAVYLCAAAYHSVIGSWSTEAFFGQGTRLTVV.